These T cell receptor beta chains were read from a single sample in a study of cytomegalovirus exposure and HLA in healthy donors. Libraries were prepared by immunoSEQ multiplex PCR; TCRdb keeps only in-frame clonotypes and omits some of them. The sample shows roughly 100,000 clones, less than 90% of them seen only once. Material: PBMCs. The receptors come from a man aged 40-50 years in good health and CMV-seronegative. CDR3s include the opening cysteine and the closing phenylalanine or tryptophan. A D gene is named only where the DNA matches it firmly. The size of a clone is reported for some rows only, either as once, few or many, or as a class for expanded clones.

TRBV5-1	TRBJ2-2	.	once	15	CASSGGTFNTGELFF	TGCGCCAGCAGCGGGGGGACTTTTAACACCGGGGAGCTGTTTTTT
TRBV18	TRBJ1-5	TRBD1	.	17	CASSPERGQGSNQPQHF	TGTGCCAGCTCACCCGAAAGAGGACAGGGGAGCAATCAGCCCCAGCATTTT
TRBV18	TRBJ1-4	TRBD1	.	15	CASSPPVQGYEKLFF	TGTGCCAGCTCACCGCCCGTACAGGGGTATGAAAAACTGTTTTTT
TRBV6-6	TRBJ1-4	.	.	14	CASSYEAGREKLFF	TGTGCCAGCAGTTACGAGGCAGGGCGGGAAAAACTGTTTTTT
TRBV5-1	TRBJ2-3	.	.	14	CASSLLSRTDTQYF	TGCGCCAGCAGCTTGTTATCGAGAACAGATACGCAGTATTTT
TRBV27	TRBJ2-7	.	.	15	CASSLGGTASYEQYF	TGTGCCAGCAGTTTAGGAGGGACAGCCTCCTACGAGCAGTACTTC
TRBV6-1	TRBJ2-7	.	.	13	CASSPIDSYEQYF	TGTGCCAGCAGCCCCATCGACAGCTACGAGCAGTACTTC
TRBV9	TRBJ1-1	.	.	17	CASSVEGQVGRNTEAFF	TGTGCCAGCAGCGTAGAGGGACAAGTCGGAAGGAACACTGAAGCTTTCTTT
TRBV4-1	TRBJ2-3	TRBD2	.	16	CASSHTSSGGRDTQYF	TGCGCCAGCAGCCACACGTCTAGCGGGGGCCGGGATACGCAGTATTTT
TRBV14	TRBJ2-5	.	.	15	CASSQAGIRWGTQYF	TGTGCCAGCAGCCAAGCGGGAATAAGATGGGGGACCCAGTACTTC
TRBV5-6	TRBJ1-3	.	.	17	CASSLRGPASSGNTIYF	TGTGCCAGCAGCTTGAGGGGCCCTGCGAGCTCTGGAAACACCATATATTTT
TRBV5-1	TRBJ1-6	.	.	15	CASSPGWDLGSPLHF	TGCGCCAGCAGCCCAGGGTGGGATCTAGGTTCACCCCTCCACTTT
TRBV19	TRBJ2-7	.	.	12	CASSPDSYEQYF	TGTGCCAGTAGCCCCGACAGCTACGAGCAGTACTTC
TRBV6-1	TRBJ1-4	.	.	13	CASSDSRGEKLFF	TGTGCCAGCAGCGACAGTAGGGGTGAAAAACTGTTTTTT
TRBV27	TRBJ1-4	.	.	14	CASSLQGPNEKLFF	TGTGCCAGCAGTTTACAGGGCCCTAATGAAAAACTGTTTTTT
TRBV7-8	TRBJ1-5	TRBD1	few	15	CASSLGGQGGQPQHF	TGTGCCAGCAGCTTAGGCGGACAGGGGGGTCAGCCCCAGCATTTT
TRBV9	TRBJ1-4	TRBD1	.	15	CASSVREGAHEKLFF	TGTGCCAGCAGCGTACGCGAGGGGGCGCATGAAAAACTGTTTTTT
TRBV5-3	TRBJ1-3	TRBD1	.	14	CARSWTGAGNTIYF	TGTGCCAGAAGTTGGACAGGGGCTGGAAACACCATATATTTT
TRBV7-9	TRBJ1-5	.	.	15	CASSLAGYSNQPQHF	TGTGCCAGCAGCTTGGCAGGCTATAGCAATCAGCCCCAGCATTTT
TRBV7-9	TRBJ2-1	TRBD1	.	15	CASSLQGDGYNEQFF	TGTGCCAGCAGCCTTCAGGGGGACGGATACAATGAGCAGTTCTTC
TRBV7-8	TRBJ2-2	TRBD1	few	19	CASSLRAPDRGLVTGELFF	TGTGCCAGCAGCTTAAGGGCACCGGACAGGGGACTGGTCACCGGGGAGCTGTTTTTT
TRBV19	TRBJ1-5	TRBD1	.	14	CASSGYRGNQPQHF	TGTGCCAGTAGTGGCTACAGGGGGAATCAGCCCCAGCATTTT
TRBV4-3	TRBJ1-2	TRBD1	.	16	CASSLGQGAGLWGYTF	TGCGCCAGCAGCCTAGGACAGGGGGCCGGATTGTGGGGCTACACCTTC
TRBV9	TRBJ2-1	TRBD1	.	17	CASSVSPDRVSYNEQFF	TGTGCCAGCAGCGTCAGCCCCGACAGGGTCTCCTACAATGAGCAGTTCTTC
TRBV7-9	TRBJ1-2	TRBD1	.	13	CASRPGTGTGYTF	TGTGCCAGCAGACCCGGGACAGGGACGGGCTACACCTTC
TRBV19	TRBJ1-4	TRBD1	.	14	CASREDRGIEKLFF	TGTGCCAGTAGAGAGGACAGGGGGATTGAAAAACTGTTTTTT
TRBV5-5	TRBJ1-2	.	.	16	CASSPLDPQALYGYTF	TGTGCCAGCAGCCCTCTCGATCCCCAGGCCCTCTATGGCTACACCTTC
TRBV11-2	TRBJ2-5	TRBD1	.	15	CASSLGDRDQETQYF	TGTGCCAGCAGCTTAGGGGACAGGGACCAAGAGACCCAGTACTTC
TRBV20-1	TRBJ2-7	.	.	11	CSAYMSYEQYF	TGCAGTGCTTACATGTCCTACGAGCAGTACTTC
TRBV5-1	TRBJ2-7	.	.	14	CASSLVRGHYEQYF	TGCGCCAGCAGCTTGGTCCGAGGGCACTACGAGCAGTACTTC
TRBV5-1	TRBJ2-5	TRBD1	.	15	CASSLGTGSQETQYF	TGCGCCAGCAGCCTAGGGACAGGCAGCCAAGAGACCCAGTACTTC
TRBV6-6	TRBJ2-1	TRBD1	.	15	CASSYSGQGPNEQFF	TGTGCCAGCAGTTACTCGGGACAGGGCCCCAATGAGCAGTTCTTC
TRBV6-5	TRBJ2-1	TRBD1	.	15	CASRSGGAGHNEQFF	TGTGCCAGCAGATCAGGGGGCGCGGGCCACAATGAGCAGTTCTTC
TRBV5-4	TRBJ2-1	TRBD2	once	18	CASSSGLAGGQSYNEQLF	TGTGCCAGCAGCTCGGGACTAGCGGGGGGCCAATCCTACAATGAGCAGCTCTTC
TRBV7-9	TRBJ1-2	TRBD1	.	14	CASSSDRGPYGYTF	TGTGCCAGCAGCTCGGACAGGGGGCCCTATGGCTACACCTTC
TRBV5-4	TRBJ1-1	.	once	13	CASSLGGLGWAFF	TGTGCCAGCAGCTTAGGAGGGCTGGGTTGGGCTTTCTTT
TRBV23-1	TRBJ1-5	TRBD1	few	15	CASSHPRDRAQPQHF	TGCGCCAGCAGTCACCCGCGGGACAGGGCCCAGCCCCAGCATTTT
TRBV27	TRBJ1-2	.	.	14	CASSLDGANYGYTF	TGTGCCAGCAGTTTAGACGGGGCTAACTATGGCTACACCTTC
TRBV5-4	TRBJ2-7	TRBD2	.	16	CAYTGLAGDPLYEQYF	TGTGCATACACGGGGCTAGCGGGGGATCCCCTCTACGAGCAGTACTTC
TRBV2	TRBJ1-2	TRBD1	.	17	CASSEAGQGAFDYGYTF	TGTGCCAGCAGTGAAGCGGGACAGGGGGCGTTTGACTATGGCTACACCTTC
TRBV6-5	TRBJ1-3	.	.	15	CASSPDRSSGNTIYF	TGTGCCAGCAGTCCCGACAGGAGCTCTGGAAACACCATATATTTT
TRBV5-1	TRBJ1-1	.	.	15	CASSPSGGYYTEAFF	TGCGCCAGCAGCCCTTCGGGAGGTTATTACACTGAAGCTTTCTTT
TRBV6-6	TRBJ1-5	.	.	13	CASTTRGNQPQHF	TGTGCCAGCACCACTAGGGGCAATCAGCCCCAGCATTTT